This T cell receptor beta chain originates from a study of OX40 agonist ivuxolimab in advanced cancers. The overall study: Patients received intravenous ivuxolimab every 2 weeks at 0.01 to 10 mg/kg.

Germline CDR1 and CDR2: GTSNPN and SVGIG (reference sequence). The CDR3 is 16 residues long. Measured with immunoSEQ multiplex PCR; TCRdb has only the in-frame clones, and not every one. The data show tens of thousands of clones, more than 90% seen once. Findings and caveats of the study: Several nonresponders also turned out to have low normalized T-cell clonal expansion. CD8+ T cells (on average) carried more expanded clones than CD4+ T cells.

As to this clone: Antigen: not known. The junction shows a germline mismatch at one end, possibly a read error.

The material sequenced was CD4+ or CD8+ T cells sorted from blood, taken in a trial of the OX40 agonist ivuxolimab. This sequence joins TRBV30 and TRBJ1-3; TRBD1 aligns across 7 bases. The sequence was obtained from an adult with an advanced solid tumor such as melanoma, head and neck, liver or kidney cancer. The CDR3 DNA is TGTGCCTGGAGTCCTAAGGGCAGGGGGAGCGAAAACACCACATATTTT. It encodes CAWSPKGRGSENTTYF.